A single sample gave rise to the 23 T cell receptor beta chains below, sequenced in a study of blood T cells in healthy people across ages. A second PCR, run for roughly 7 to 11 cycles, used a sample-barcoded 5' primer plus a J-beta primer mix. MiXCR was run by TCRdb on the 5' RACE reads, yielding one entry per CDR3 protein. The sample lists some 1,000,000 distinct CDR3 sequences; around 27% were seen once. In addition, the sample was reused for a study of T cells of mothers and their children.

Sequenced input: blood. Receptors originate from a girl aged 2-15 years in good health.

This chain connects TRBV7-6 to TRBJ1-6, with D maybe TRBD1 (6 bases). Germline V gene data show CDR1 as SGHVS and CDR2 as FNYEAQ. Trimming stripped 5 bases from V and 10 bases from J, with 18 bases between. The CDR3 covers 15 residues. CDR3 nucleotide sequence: TGTGCCAGCAGCCCCTTAGGGGACAATAGGTCACCCCTCCACTTT. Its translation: CASSPLGDNRSPLHF. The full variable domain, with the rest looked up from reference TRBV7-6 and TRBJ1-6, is GAGVSQSPRYKVTKRGQDVALRCDPISGHVSLYWYRQALGQGPEFLTYFNYEAQQDKSGLPNDRFSAERPEGSISTLTIQRTEQRDSAMYRCASSPLGDNRSPLHFGNGTRLTVT.

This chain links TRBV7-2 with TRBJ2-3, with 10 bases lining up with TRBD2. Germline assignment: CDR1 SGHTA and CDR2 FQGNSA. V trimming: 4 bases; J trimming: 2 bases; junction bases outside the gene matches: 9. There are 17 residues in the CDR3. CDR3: CASSSLGLADPTDTQYF. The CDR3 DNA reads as TGTGCCAGCAGCTCACTCGGACTAGCGGACCCCACAGATACGCAGTATTTT. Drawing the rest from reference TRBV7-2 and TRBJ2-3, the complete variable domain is GAGVSQSPSNKVTEKGKDVELRCDPISGHTALYWYRQSLGQGLEFLIYFQGNSAPDKSGLPSDRFSAERTGGSVSTLTIQRTQQEDSAVYLCASSSLGLADPTDTQYFGPGTRLTVL.

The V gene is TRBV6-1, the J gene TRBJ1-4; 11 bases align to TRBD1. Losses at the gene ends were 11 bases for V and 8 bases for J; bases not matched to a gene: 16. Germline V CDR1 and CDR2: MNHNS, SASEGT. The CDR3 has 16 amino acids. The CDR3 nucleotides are TGTGCCGTCCGGGACAGGGGGATCTTATGGGAGGAAAAACTGTTTTTT. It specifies CAVRDRGILWEEKLFF.

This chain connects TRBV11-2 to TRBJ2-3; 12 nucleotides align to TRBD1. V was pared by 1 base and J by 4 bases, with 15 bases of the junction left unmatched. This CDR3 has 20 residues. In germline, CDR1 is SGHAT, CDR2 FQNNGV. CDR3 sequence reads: CASSLVRGDSGQGAPDTQYF. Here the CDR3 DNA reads TGTGCCAGCAGCTTAGTGCGTGGAGACTCGGGACAGGGGGCCCCAGATACGCAGTATTTT.

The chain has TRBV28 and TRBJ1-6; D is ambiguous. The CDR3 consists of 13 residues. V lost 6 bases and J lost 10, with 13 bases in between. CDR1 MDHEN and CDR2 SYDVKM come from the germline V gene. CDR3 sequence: CASSPSAGSPLHF. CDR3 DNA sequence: TGTGCCAGCAGCCCAAGTGCTGGATCACCCCTCCACTTT.

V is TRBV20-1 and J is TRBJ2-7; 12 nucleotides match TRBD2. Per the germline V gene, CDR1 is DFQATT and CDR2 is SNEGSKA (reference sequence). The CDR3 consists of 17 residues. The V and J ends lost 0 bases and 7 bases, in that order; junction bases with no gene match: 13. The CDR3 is CSARDFRALAGGREQYF. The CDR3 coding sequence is TGCAGTGCTAGAGATTTCAGGGCGCTAGCGGGAGGGAGAGAGCAGTACTTC.

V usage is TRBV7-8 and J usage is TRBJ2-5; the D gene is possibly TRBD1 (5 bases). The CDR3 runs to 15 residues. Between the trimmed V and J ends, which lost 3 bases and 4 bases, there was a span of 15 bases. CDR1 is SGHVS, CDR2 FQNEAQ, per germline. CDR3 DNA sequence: TGTGCCAGCAGCTTTTTGGATGCAGGGTCAGAGACCCAGTACTTC. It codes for CASSFLDAGSETQYF. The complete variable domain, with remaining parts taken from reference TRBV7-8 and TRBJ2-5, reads GAGVSQSPRYKVAKRGQDVALRCDPISGHVSLFWYQQALGQGPEFLTYFQNEAQLDKSGLPSDRFFAERPEGSVSTLKIQRTQQEDSAVYLCASSFLDAGSETQYFGPGTRLLVL.

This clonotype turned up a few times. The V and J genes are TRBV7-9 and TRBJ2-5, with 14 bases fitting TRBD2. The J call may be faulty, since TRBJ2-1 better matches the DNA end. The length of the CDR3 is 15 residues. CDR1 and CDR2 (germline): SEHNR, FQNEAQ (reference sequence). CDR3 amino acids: CASSMTSGRANEQFF. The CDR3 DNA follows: TGTGCCAGCAGCATGACTAGCGGGAGGGCCAATGAGCAGTTCTTC.

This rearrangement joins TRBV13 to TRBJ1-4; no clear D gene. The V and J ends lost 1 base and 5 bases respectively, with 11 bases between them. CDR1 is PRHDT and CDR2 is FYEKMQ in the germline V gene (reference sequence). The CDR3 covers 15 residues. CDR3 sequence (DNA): TGTGCCAGCAGCTTAGCGCCGTTTGGCAATGAAAAACTGTTTTTT. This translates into CASSLAPFGNEKLFF.

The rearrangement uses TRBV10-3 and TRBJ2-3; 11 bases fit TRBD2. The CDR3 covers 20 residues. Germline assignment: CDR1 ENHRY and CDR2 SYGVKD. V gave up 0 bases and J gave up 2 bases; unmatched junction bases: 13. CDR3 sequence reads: CAISESTIGETSGNTDTQYF. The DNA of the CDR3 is TGTGCCATCAGTGAGTCGACCATCGGAGAGACTAGCGGGAACACAGATACGCAGTATTTT.

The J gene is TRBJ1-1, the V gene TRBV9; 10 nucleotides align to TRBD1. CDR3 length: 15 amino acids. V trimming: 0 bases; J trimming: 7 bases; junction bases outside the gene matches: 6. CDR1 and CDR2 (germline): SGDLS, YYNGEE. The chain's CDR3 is CASSVAGTGASEAFF. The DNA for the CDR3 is TGTGCCAGCAGCGTAGCGGGGACAGGGGCGAGTGAAGCTTTCTTT.

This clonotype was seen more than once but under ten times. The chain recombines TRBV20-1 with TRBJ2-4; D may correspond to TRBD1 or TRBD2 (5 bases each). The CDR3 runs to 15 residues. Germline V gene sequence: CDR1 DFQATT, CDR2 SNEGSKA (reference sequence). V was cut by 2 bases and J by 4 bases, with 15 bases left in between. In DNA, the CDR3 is TGCAGTGCTAGACCCCCGGGACGGACAAAAAACATTCAGTACTTC. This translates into CSARPPGRTKNIQYF.

CDR3 sequence (DNA): TGTGCCAGCAGCTTAAAGTTTGGGTTCCTCCCACAGAAGGGCGAGCAGTACTTC. It translates to CASSLKFGFLPQKGEQYF. The genes are TRBV7-2 and TRBJ2-7; no clear D gene. Germline lookup yields CDR1 SGHTA and CDR2 FQGNSA. The V end lost 2 bases, the J end lost 6 bases, and 26 bases lay between the germline ends. This CDR3 region has 18 residues.

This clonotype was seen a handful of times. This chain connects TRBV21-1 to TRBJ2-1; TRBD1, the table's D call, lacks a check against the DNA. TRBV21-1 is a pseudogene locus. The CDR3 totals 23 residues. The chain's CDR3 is CALLLDGLTGTGCYAYSYNEQFF. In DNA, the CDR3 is TGTGCCCTCCTCCTCGATGGCCTTACCGGGACAGGGTGTTACGCGTACTCCTACAATGAGCAGTTCTTC.

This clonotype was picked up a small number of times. CDR3 residues: CASSQVSTHTEAFF. CDR3 DNA sequence: TGTGCCAGCAGCCAAGTATCCACCCACACTGAAGCTTTCTTT. V and J are TRBV3-1 and TRBJ1-1; D is uncertain. The CDR3 spans 14 residues. Per germline, CDR1 LGHDT and CDR2 YNNKEL (reference sequence). Between the trimmed V and J ends, which lost 1 base and 3 bases, there was a span of 9 bases.

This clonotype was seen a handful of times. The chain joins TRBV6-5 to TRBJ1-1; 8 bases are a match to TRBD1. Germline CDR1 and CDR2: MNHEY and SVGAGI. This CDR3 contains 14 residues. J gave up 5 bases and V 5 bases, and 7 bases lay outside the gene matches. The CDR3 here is CASSHYRGGTEAFF. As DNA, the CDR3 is TGTGCCAGCAGTCACTACAGGGGGGGGACTGAAGCTTTCTTT.

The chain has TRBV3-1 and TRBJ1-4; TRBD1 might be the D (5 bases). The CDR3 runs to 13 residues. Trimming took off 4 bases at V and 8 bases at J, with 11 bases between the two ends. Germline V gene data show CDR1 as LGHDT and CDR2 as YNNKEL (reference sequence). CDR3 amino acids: CASSPPGLEKLFF. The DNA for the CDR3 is TGTGCCAGCAGCCCCCCAGGGTTGGAAAAACTGTTTTTT.

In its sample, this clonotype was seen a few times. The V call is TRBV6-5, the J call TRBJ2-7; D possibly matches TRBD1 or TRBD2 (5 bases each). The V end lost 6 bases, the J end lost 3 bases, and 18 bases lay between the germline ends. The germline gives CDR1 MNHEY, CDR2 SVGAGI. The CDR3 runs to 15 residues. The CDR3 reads CASRALPGTRYEQYF. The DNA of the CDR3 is TGTGCCAGCAGAGCACTCCCGGGGACCCGCTACGAGCAGTACTTC.

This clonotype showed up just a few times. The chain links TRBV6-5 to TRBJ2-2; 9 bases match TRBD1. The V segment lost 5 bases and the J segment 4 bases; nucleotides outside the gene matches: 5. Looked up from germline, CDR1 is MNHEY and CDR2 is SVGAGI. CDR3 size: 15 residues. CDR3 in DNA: TGTGCCAGCAGTCCTTGGACAGGGGCCACCGGGGAGCTGTTTTTT. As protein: CASSPWTGATGELFF.

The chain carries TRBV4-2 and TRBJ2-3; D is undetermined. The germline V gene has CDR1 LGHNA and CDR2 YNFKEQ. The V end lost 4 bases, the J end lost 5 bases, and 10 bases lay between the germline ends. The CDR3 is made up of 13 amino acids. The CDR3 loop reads CASSRQAKDTQYF. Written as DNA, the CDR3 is TGTGCCAGCAGCCGTCAAGCGAAAGATACGCAGTATTTT.

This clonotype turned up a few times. CDR3 DNA: TGTGCCAGCGGAACAGGGAGGACCCAGTACTTC. Its protein is CASGTGRTQYF. This rearrangement joins TRBV6-2 or TRBV6-3 to TRBJ2-1, with a possible D match to TRBD1 (6 bases). The J call is in doubt because the DNA end fits TRBJ2-5 better. Germline V gene lookup returns CDR1 MNHEY and CDR2 SVGEGT. The CDR3 covers 11 residues.

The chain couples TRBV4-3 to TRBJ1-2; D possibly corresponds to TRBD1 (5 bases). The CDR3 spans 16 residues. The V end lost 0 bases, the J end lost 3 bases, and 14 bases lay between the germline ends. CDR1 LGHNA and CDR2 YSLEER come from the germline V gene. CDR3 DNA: TGCGCCAGCAGCCAAGATAGGGACCCTCCCTACTATGGCTACACCTTC. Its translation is CASSQDRDPPYYGYTF.

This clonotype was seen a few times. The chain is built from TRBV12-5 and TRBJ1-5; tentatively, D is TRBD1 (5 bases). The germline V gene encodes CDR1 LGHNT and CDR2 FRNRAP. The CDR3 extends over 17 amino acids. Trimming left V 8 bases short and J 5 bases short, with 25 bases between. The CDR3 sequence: CASCPSSGTVVHQPQHF. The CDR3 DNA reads TGTGCTAGTTGTCCGTCTTCAGGGACGGTGGTTCATCAGCCCCAGCATTTT. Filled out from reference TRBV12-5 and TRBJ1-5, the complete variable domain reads DARVTQTPRHKVTEMGQEVTMRCQPILGHNTVFWYRQTMMQGLELLAYFRNRAPLDDSGMPKDRFSAEMPDATLATLKIQPSEPRDSAVYFCASCPSSGTVVHQPQHFGDGTRLSIL.